The 12 T cell receptor beta chains below were found in one sample sequenced in a study of blood T cell repertoires in COVID-19 (dated by TCRdb to 2020 to 2021). The library relied on the immunoSEQ multiplex PCR assay. TCRdb retrieved this table from immuneACCESS and kept in-frame rearrangements only. Not all clones are present; in checked studies, unresolved V genes account for under half, and no reason is known for the remainder. The sample table shows fewer than 500,000 clones, and 81% are seen once. The ten biggest clones cover approximately 1% of the sample. The sequenced sample consisted of peripheral blood. The source of these receptors is a human donor with acute or convalescent COVID-19. The donor label of this sample is uncertain.

This clone appeared a few times. V is TRBV28 and J is TRBJ1-1, with a tentative D call TRBD1 (6 bases). Germline values: CDR1 MDHEN, CDR2 SYDVKM. This CDR3 is 15 amino acids long. V was shortened by 5 bases and J by 0 bases, with 13 bases between the two germline ends. The CDR3 protein is CASSPRGQLNTEAFF. CDR3 bases: TGTGCCAGCAGTCCCCGAGGACAGCTGAACACTGAAGCTTTCTTT.

The CDR3 is CASSHPGTGYTGELFF. The CDR3 bases are TGTGCCAGCAGCCACCCCGGGACAGGGTACACCGGGGAGCTGTTTTTT. This chain links TRBV7-2 with TRBJ2-2; 9 nucleotides match TRBD1. The CDR3 loop spans 16 amino acids. Germline assignment: CDR1 SGHTA and CDR2 FQGNSA. Germline trimming cut 5 bases from V and 3 bases from J; bases unmatched to any gene: 7.

This rearrangement joins TRBV4-1 to TRBJ1-1, with 8 bases aligning to TRBD1. V gave up 4 bases and J gave up 4 bases; unmatched junction bases: 5. Germline CDR1 MGHRA, CDR2 YSYEKL. The CDR3 consists of 14 residues. CDR3 coding DNA: TGCGCCAGCAGCCTTACAGGGGGGTCCACTGAAGCTTTCTTT. Its protein is CASSLTGGSTEAFF.

V usage is TRBV12-2 and J usage is TRBJ2-7; TRBD2 is the table's D call and was not checked against the DNA. TRBV12-2 is a recognized pseudogene. This CDR3 has 15 amino acids. CDR3 sequence: CASRLMTSVAYEQYF. In DNA form, the CDR3 reads TGTGCAAGTCGCCTCATGACTAGCGTAGCCTACGAGCAGTACTTC.

The V call is TRBV6-6, the J call TRBJ1-1; D is possibly TRBD1 (5 bases). This CDR3 is 11 amino acids long. In germline, CDR1 is MNHNY, CDR2 SVGAGI (reference sequence). V lost 6 bases to trimming and J lost 10 bases, with 12 bases between them. CDR3 sequence: CASSSVGPAFF. DNA for the CDR3: TGTGCCAGCAGCAGTGTGGGGCCAGCTTTCTTT.

The chain carries TRBV28 and TRBJ1-1, with D uncertain. CDR3 length: 12 residues. Trimming took off 7 bases at V and 1 base at J, with 7 bases between the two ends. CDR1 and CDR2 from the germline V gene are MDHEN and SYDVKM. CDR3 nucleotide sequence: TGTGCCAGCACTCTAAGGAACACTGAAGCTTTCTTT. Amino acids: CASTLRNTEAFF.

The V and J genes are TRBV2 and TRBJ2-2; D is ambiguous. CDR1 and CDR2 from the germline V gene are SNHLY and FYNNEI. The CDR3 consists of 14 residues. V dropped 5 bases and J dropped 0 bases, with 7 bases sitting between them. For the CDR3, the DNA is TGTGCCAGCAGTAAAAGCGCGAACACCGGGGAGCTGTTTTTT. Translating gives CASSKSANTGELFF.

The chain carries TRBV5-6 and TRBJ2-7; D is possibly TRBD2 (5 bases). With 3 bases removed from V and 4 bases from J, the gap between germline ends came to 17 bases. From germline, CDR1 is SGHDT and CDR2 YYEEEE. The CDR3 is 15 amino acids. CDR3 nucleotides: TGTGCCAGCAGCTCCCCCTCGGGATCTCTATACGAGCAGTACTTC. As protein: CASSSPSGSLYEQYF. Based on the CDR3 plus reference TRBV5-6 and TRBJ2-7, the full variable domain is DAGVTQSPTHLIKTRGQQVTLRCSPKSGHDTVSWYQQALGQGPQFIFQYYEEEERQRGNFPDRFSGHQFPNYSSELNVNALLLGDSALYLCASSSPSGSLYEQYFGPGTRLTVT.

The chain recombines TRBV14 with TRBJ1-1; TRBD1 agrees at 7 bases. J lost 4 bases, V lost 3 bases, and 8 bases had no gene match. The CDR3 length is 15 residues. CDR1 is SGHDN and CDR2 is FVKESK in the germline V gene. Here the CDR3 DNA reads TGTGCCAGCAGCCATACCGGGACAGTGCGCACTGAAGCTTTCTTT. As protein: CASSHTGTVRTEAFF. The whole variable domain, filled in from reference TRBV14 and TRBJ1-1, reads EAGVTQFPSHSVIEKGQTVTLRCDPISGHDNLYWYRRVMGKEIKFLLHFVKESKQDESGMPNNRFLAERTGGTYSTLKVQPAELEDSGVYFCASSHTGTVRTEAFFGQGTRLTVV.

The chain links TRBV13 to TRBJ2-1, with 13 bases matching TRBD2. Germline V gene data show CDR1 as PRHDT and CDR2 as FYEKMQ (reference sequence). CDR3 length: 16 amino acids. V dropped 5 bases and J dropped 3; count of bases not matched to a gene: 4. CDR3 nucleotides: TGTGCCAGCAGCCCGGGACTAGCGGGGATCTACAATGAGCAGTTCTTC. As protein: CASSPGLAGIYNEQFF.

The rearrangement links TRBV19 to TRBJ2-1; no definite D call. Between the trimmed V and J ends, which lost 5 bases and 1 base, there was a span of 6 bases. In germline, CDR1 is LNHDA, CDR2 SQIVND (reference sequence). CDR3 length equals 13 residues. CDR3 sequence: CASSYSSYNEQFF. CDR3 sequence (DNA): TGTGCCAGTAGTTATTCGTCCTACAATGAGCAGTTCTTC.

This chain links TRBV15 with TRBJ2-2, with a possible D match to TRBD1 (5 bases). The CDR3 has 16 residues. Germline V CDR1 and CDR2: LNHNV, YYDKDF (reference sequence). Trimming stripped 2 bases from V and 2 bases from J, with 12 bases between. The CDR3 protein is CATSRQGLENTGELFF. CDR3 DNA: TGTGCCACCAGCAGACAGGGTTTAGAAAACACCGGGGAGCTGTTTTTT.